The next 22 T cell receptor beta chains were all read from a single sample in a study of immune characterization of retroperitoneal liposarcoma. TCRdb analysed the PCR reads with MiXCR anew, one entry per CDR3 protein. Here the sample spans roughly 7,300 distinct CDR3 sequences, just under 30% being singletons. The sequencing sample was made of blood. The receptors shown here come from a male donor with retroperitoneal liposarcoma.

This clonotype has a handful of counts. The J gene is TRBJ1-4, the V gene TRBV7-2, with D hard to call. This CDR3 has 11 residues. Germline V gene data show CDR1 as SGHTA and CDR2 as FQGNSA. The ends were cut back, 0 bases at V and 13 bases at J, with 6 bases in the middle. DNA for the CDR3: TGTGCCAGCAGCTTAGCAGGACGACTGTTTTTT. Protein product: CASSLAGRLFF.

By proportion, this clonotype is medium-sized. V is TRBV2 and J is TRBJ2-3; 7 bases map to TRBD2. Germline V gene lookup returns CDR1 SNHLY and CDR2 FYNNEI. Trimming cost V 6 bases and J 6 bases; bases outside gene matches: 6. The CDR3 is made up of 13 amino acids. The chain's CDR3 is CASRGGRADTQYF. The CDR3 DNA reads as TGTGCCAGCAGGGGGGGGAGGGCCGATACGCAGTATTTT.

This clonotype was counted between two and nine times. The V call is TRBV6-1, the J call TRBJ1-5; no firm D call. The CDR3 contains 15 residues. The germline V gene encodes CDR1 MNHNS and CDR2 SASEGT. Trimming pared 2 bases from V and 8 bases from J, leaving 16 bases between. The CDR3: CASSEPGSSKKPQHF. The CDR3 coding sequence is TGTGCCAGCAGTGAACCGGGCTCCTCAAAGAAGCCCCAGCATTTT.

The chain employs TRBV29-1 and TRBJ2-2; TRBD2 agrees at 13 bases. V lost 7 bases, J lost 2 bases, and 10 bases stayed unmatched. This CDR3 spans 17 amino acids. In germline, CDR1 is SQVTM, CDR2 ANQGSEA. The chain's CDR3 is CSAAGLAGVSNTGELFF. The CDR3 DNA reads TGCAGCGCCGCAGGACTAGCGGGGGTGTCAAACACCGGGGAGCTGTTTTTT.

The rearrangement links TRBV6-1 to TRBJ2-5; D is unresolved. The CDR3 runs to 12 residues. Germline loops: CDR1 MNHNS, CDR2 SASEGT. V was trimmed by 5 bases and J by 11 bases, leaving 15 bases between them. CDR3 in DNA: TGTGCCAGCAGTAGGAGTGGGAATGAGCAGTACTTC. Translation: CASSRSGNEQYF.

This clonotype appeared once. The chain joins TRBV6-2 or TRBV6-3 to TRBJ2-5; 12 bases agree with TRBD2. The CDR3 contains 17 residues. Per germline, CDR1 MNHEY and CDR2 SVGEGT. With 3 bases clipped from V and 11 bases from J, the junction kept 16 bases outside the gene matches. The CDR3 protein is CASSYPRASGRAVEQYF. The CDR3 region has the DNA TGTGCCAGCAGTTATCCCCGGGCTAGCGGGAGGGCCGTAGAGCAGTACTTC.

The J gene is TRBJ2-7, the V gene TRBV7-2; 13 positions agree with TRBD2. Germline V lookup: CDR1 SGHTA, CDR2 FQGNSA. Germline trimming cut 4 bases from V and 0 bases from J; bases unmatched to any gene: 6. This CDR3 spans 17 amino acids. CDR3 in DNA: TGTGCCAGCAGCTCGCCCGGGACTAGCGGGACCTCCTACGAGCAGTACTTC. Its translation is CASSSPGTSGTSYEQYF.

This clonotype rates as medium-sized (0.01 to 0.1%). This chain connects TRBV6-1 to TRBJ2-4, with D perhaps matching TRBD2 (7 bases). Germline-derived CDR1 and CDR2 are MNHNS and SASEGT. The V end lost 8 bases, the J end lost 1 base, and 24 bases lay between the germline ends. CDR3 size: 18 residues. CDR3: CASRFRLGGLLAKNIQYF. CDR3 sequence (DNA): TGTGCCAGCCGCTTCCGCCTCGGGGGGCTTCTGGCCAAAAACATTCAGTACTTC.

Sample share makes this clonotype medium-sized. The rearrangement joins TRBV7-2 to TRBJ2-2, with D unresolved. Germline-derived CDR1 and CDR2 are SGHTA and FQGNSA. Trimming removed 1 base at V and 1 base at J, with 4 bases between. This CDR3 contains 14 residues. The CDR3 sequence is CASSLGQNTGELFF. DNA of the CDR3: TGTGCCAGCAGCTTAGGCCAGAACACCGGGGAGCTGTTTTTT. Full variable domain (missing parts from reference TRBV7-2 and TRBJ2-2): GAGVSQSPSNKVTEKGKDVELRCDPISGHTALYWYRQSLGQGLEFLIYFQGNSAPDKSGLPSDRFSAERTGGSVSTLTIQRTQQEDSAVYLCASSLGQNTGELFFGEGSRLTVL.

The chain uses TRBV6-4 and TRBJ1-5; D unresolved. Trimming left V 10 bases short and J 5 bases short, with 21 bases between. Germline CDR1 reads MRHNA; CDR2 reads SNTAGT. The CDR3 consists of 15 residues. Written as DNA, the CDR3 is TGTGCCAAACCAGGTGCCCTAGCCATTTATCAGCCCCAGCATTTT. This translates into CAKPGALAIYQPQHF.

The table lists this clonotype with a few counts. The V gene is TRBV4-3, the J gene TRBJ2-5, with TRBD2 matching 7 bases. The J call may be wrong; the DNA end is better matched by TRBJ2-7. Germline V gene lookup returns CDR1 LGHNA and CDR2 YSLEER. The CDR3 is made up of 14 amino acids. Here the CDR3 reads CASSQQRGSYEQYF. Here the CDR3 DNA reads TGCGCCAGCAGCCAACAGCGGGGATCCTACGAGCAGTACTTC.

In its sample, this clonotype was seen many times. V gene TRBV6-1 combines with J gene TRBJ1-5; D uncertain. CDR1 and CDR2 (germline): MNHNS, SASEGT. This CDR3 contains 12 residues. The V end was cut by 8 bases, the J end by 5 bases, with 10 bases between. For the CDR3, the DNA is TGTGCCAGCTCGGAAGGGTATCAGCCCCAGCATTTT. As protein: CASSEGYQPQHF.

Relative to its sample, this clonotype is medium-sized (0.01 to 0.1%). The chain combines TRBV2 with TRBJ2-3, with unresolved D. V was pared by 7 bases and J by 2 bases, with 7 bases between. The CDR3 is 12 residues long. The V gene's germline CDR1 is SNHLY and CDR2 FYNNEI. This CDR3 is CASTFTTDTQYF. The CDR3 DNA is TGTGCCAGCACCTTCACCACAGATACGCAGTATTTT.

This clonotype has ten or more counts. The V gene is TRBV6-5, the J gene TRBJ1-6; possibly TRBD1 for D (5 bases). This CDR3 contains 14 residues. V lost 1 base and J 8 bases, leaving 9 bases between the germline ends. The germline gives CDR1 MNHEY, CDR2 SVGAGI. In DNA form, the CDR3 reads TGTGCCAGCAGTTACTACGACAGAGATTCACCCCTCCACTTT. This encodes CASSYYDRDSPLHF.

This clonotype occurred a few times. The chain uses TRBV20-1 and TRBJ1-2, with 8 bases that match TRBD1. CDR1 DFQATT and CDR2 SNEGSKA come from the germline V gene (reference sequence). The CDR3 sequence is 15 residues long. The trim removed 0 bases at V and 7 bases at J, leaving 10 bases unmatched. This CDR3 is CSARDRLRGQGGYTF. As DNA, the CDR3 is TGCAGTGCTAGAGATAGGTTAAGAGGACAGGGTGGCTACACCTTC.

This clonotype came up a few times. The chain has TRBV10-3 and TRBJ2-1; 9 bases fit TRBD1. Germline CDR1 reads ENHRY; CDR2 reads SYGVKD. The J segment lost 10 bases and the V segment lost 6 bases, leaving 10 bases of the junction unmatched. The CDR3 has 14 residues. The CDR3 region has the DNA TGTGCCATCAGGGCCGGGACAGGGCTCGAAGAGCAGTTCTTC. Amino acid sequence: CAIRAGTGLEEQFF.

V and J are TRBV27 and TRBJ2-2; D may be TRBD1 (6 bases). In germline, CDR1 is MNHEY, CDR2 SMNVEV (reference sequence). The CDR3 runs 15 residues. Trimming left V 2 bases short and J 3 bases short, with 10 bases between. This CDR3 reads CASSLSRGYTGELFF. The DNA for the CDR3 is TGTGCCAGCAGTTTAAGCAGGGGATACACCGGGGAGCTGTTTTTT.

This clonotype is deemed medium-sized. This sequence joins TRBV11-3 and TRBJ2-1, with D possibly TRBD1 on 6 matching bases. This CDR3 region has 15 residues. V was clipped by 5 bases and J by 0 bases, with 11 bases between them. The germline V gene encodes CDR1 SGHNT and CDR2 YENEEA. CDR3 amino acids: CASSLSGDSYNEQFF. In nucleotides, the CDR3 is TGTGCCAGCAGCCTATCAGGGGACTCCTACAATGAGCAGTTCTTC.

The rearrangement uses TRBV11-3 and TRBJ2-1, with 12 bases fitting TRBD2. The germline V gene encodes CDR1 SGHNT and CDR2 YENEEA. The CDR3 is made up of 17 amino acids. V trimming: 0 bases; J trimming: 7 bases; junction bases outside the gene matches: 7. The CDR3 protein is CASSLDGLAGGGNEQFF. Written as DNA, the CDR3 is TGTGCCAGCAGCTTAGATGGGCTAGCGGGAGGGGGGAATGAGCAGTTCTTC.

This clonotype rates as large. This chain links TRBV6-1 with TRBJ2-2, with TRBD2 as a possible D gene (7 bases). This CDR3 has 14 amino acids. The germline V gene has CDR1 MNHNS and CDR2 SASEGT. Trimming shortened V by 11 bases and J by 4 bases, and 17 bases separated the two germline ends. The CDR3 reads CASAGAGSTGELFF. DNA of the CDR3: TGTGCCTCGGCGGGGGCAGGGTCCACCGGGGAGCTGTTTTTT.

The CDR3 region has the DNA TGCGCCAGCAGTCCCCGGGACAGGGGGGGAAATCAGCCCCAGCATTTT. Protein: CASSPRDRGGNQPQHF. The V call is TRBV23-1, the J call TRBJ1-5, with 11 nucleotides matching TRBD1. TRBV23-1 is marked as an open reading frame, function uncertain. The CDR3 is 16 residues long. The junction had 6 bases not matched to a gene; V was cut back by 4 bases and J by 4 bases.

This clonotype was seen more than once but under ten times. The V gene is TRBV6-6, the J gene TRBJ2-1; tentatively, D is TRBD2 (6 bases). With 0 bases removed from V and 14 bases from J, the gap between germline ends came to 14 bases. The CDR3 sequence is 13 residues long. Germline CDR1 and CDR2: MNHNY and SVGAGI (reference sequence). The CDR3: CASSYSLEGPKFF. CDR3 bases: TGTGCCAGCAGTTACTCGCTGGAGGGCCCAAAGTTCTTC.